These 2 T cell receptor beta chains were all obtained from the same sample, sequenced in a study of cytomegalovirus exposure and HLA in healthy donors. The PCR employed 60 Vbeta primers together with 13 Jbeta primers. TCRdb's table, derived via immunoSEQ multiplex PCR, lists solely in-frame clones and lacks some. The sample lists about 200,000 clones, about 75% occurring once. Sequenced material: PBMCs. These receptor sequences come from a man aged 18 to 29 in good health and CMV-seronegative.

This CDR3 is CSVLGGSGAFF. Here the CDR3 DNA reads TGCAGCGTTCTAGGGGGCTCCGGAGCTTTCTTT. The rearrangement links TRBV29-1 to TRBJ1-1; 7 nucleotides line up with TRBD1. After removal of 5 bases from V and 10 bases from J, the junction contained 7 bases not matched to a gene. This CDR3 is built from 11 residues. In germline, CDR1 is SQVTM, CDR2 ANQGSEA.

The chain uses TRBV19 and TRBJ1-6, with D possibly being TRBD1 (5 bases). Trimming shortened V by 5 bases and J by 5 bases, and 13 bases separated the two germline ends. The CDR3 covers 15 residues. CDR1 is LNHDA and CDR2 is SQIVND in the germline V gene (reference sequence). The CDR3 DNA reads as TGTGCCAGTAGTCGACGACAGAGCAATAATTCACCCCTCCACTTT. It yields the protein CASSRRQSNNSPLHF.